This T cell receptor (beta chain) is from a study of T cell responses to AZD1222 COVID-19 vaccine. General study results and limits: Receipt of two AZD1222 doses was followed by a rise in Spike-specific TCR breadth and depth.

The V gene lost 5 bases and the J gene lost 6 bases, with 17 bases spanning the gap. Germline V gives CDR1 KGHSH, CDR2 LQKENI. This CDR3 comprises 14 residues. As for this clone: What it binds is not known.

The data were produced by immunoSEQ multiplex PCR, yet TCRdb's version contains in-frame clones alone and is incomplete. The sample contains roughly 150,000 clones, roughly 93% of which appear only once. This material consisted of peripheral blood, taken 28 days after the second AZD1222 dose. The chain employs TRBV18 and TRBJ2-7, with D hard to call. The receptor comes from an adult who received the AZD1222 COVID-19 vaccine. CDR3 loop: CASSFAEESPEQYF. For the CDR3, the DNA is TGTGCCAGCTCATTTGCGGAAGAGTCCCCCGAGCAGTACTTC.